Following are 32 T cell receptor beta chains from one sample sequenced in a study of response to subunit inactivated influenza vaccine. TCRdb called the RT-PCR reads again in MiXCR, with one record for every CDR3 protein. Among approximately 500,000 distinct CDR3 sequences, less than 15% were seen once, and the ten largest hold 11%. This material consisted of PBMCs from blood, taken about 11 days after vaccination. The source of these receptors is a man over 45 who received an inactivated influenza vaccine.

The chain carries TRBV5-1 and TRBJ2-2, with 9 bases identical to TRBD1. The CDR3 has 15 residues. Germline trimming cut 7 bases from V and 5 bases from J; bases unmatched to any gene: 9. CDR1 is SGHRS, CDR2 YFSETQ, per germline. CDR3 sequence: CASCHTGTGTGELFF. CDR3 nucleotide sequence: TGCGCCAGCTGCCACACCGGGACAGGGACCGGGGAGCTGTTTTTT.

The chain employs TRBV10-3 and TRBJ2-3, with D possibly being TRBD1 (5 bases). Trimming removed 0 bases from V and 1 base from J, with 8 bases in between. The germline gives CDR1 ENHRY, CDR2 SYGVKD. The CDR3 is 15 residues long. The CDR3 DNA sequence: TGTGCCATCAGTGAGTCGGCCAGGGGCACAGATACGCAGTATTTT. As protein: CAISESARGTDTQYF.

This clonotype was picked up a small number of times. V and J are TRBV10-3 and TRBJ1-4, with D possibly matching TRBD1 (5 bases). V lost 8 bases and J lost 6, with 13 bases in between. The CDR3 consists of 13 residues. Germline CDR1 reads ENHRY; CDR2 reads SYGVKD. The CDR3 region has the DNA TGTGCCATCTCCGGGGGATCGGATGAAAAACTGTTTTTT. It is translated as CAISGGSDEKLFF.

This clonotype was observed a handful of times. V usage is TRBV5-1 and J usage is TRBJ2-3; a possible D gene is TRBD1 (5 bases). This CDR3 region has 14 residues. Trimming stripped 5 bases from V and 0 bases from J, with 10 bases between. The germline CDR1 and CDR2 sequences are SGHRS and YFSETQ. CDR3 loop: CASRTTESTDTQYF. DNA of the CDR3: TGCGCCAGCAGAACGACAGAGAGCACAGATACGCAGTATTTT.

The V call is TRBV24-1, the J call TRBJ1-2; 7 bases fit TRBD1. V lost 0 bases, J lost 7 bases, and 4 bases stayed unmatched. This CDR3 has 14 residues. Germline loops: CDR1 KGHDR, CDR2 SFDVKD. For the CDR3, the DNA is TGTGCCACCAGTGATTTGGACAGGGTTGGTGGCTACACCTTC. Its protein is CATSDLDRVGGYTF.

This clonotype was counted a few times. This sequence joins TRBV2 and TRBJ1-6; D is ambiguous. Germline values: CDR1 SNHLY, CDR2 FYNNEI. The V gene lost 7 bases and the J gene lost 5 bases, with 18 bases spanning the gap. The CDR3 covers 16 residues. CDR3 nucleotides: TGTGCCAGCACCTTATTCAAGGCTTCCAATAATTCACCCCTCCACTTT. It specifies CASTLFKASNNSPLHF.

This clonotype has a count of ten or more. J is TRBJ2-7 and V is TRBV20-1; TRBD2 matches at 10 bases. V lost 5 bases to trimming and J lost 3 bases; unmatched junction nucleotides: 7. The CDR3 spans 14 residues. The germline CDR1 and CDR2 sequences are DFQATT and SNEGSKA (reference sequence). CDR3 DNA sequence: TGCAGTGCTCGTTGGACTAGCGGTGGCTACGAGCAGTACTTC. Translating it yields CSARWTSGGYEQYF.

The V and J genes are TRBV19 and TRBJ2-5; D not resolved. The CDR3 has 15 residues. The ends were cut back, 3 bases at V and 4 bases at J, with 15 bases in the middle. The germline V gene has CDR1 LNHDA and CDR2 SQIVND (reference sequence). This chain's CDR3 is CASSIVQDVRETQYF. Written as DNA, the CDR3 is TGTGCCAGTAGTATTGTTCAAGACGTGAGAGAGACCCAGTACTTC.

In its sample, this clonotype was seen a few times. The CDR3 region is CASSTGTGHYEQYF. CDR3 nucleotides: TGTGCCAGCAGCACCGGGACAGGGCATTACGAGCAGTACTTC. J is TRBJ2-7 and V is TRBV12-3 or TRBV12-4; TRBD1 matches 9 bases. This CDR3 contains 14 residues. V lost 6 bases, J lost 4 bases, and 7 bases stayed unmatched.

This clonotype was detected only a few times. The V and J genes are TRBV11-2 and TRBJ2-3; 9 positions match TRBD2. The trim removed 0 bases at V and 4 bases at J, leaving 8 bases unmatched. Germline V gives CDR1 SGHAT, CDR2 FQNNGV. CDR3 length: 17 amino acids. CDR3 region: CASSLEAGGGAADTQYF. The CDR3 coding sequence is TGTGCCAGCAGCTTAGAGGCCGGCGGGGGGGCGGCAGATACGCAGTATTTT. The full variable domain, in which reference TRBV11-2 and TRBJ2-3 provide the parts outside the CDR3, is EAGVAQSPRYKIIEKRQSVAFWCNPISGHATLYWYQQILGQGPKLLIQFQNNGVVDDSQLPKDRFSAERLKGVDSTLKIQPAKLEDSAVYLCASSLEAGGGAADTQYFGPGTRLTVL.

The chain carries TRBV29-1 and TRBJ2-7; 7 nucleotides align to TRBD1. The CDR3 contains 12 residues. The V gene's germline CDR1 is SQVTM and CDR2 ANQGSEA. V lost 5 bases, J lost 3 bases, and 4 bases stayed unmatched. The CDR3 region has the DNA TGCAGCGTTCGAACAGGGGTCTACGAGCAGTACTTC. Translation: CSVRTGVYEQYF.

This clonotype was counted ten times or more. V is TRBV29-1 and J is TRBJ2-7; D is undetermined. Germline CDR1 reads SQVTM; CDR2 reads ANQGSEA. V dropped 0 bases and J dropped 1 base, with 10 bases sitting between them. This CDR3 is 14 amino acids long. This CDR3 is CSVEDPGESYEQYF. The CDR3 DNA is TGCAGCGTTGAAGATCCTGGTGAGTCCTACGAGCAGTACTTC.

This clonotype was seen only a few times. Here the CDR3 reads CASSLKGGFTEAFF. DNA of the CDR3: TGCGCCAGCAGCTTGAAGGGGGGGTTCACTGAAGCTTTCTTT. This rearrangement joins TRBV5-1 to TRBJ1-1, with D perhaps matching TRBD1 (6 bases). There are 14 residues in the CDR3. Between the trimmed V and J ends, which lost 1 base and 4 bases, there was a span of 11 bases. Germline loops: CDR1 SGHRS, CDR2 YFSETQ.

This clonotype was detected a few times. The chain uses TRBV5-1 and TRBJ2-2, with 7 bases that match TRBD1. V lost 6 bases, J lost 5 bases, and 10 bases stayed unmatched. This CDR3 spans 15 amino acids. Germline V gene data show CDR1 as SGHRS and CDR2 as YFSETQ. The CDR3 sequence: CASNRDSTWTGELFF. The CDR3, as DNA: TGCGCCAGCAACCGGGACAGTACCTGGACCGGGGAGCTGTTTTTT.

This clonotype was counted ten times or more. The chain recombines TRBV10-2 with TRBJ1-6; D unclear. V was pared by 7 bases and J by 7 bases, with 14 bases between. Germline V lookup: CDR1 WSHSY, CDR2 SAAADI. The CDR3 is 14 residues long. The CDR3 DNA reads as TGCGCCAGCACGGCAGCTTCCCAAAATTCACCCCTCCACTTT. Its protein is CASTAASQNSPLHF.

The gene calls are TRBV6-2 or TRBV6-3 and TRBJ2-6; D may be TRBD1 (5 bases). CDR1 and CDR2 from the germline V gene are MNHEY and SVGEGT. The CDR3 runs 15 residues. V gave up 2 bases and J gave up 5 bases, with 10 bases separating them. In DNA form, the CDR3 reads TGTGCCAGCAGTTACCGGCAGGGTTGGGCCAACGTCCTGACTTTC. Amino acids: CASSYRQGWANVLTF.

The J gene is TRBJ1-5, the V gene TRBV7-2, with D possibly being TRBD1 (5 bases). Per germline, CDR1 SGHTA and CDR2 FQGNSA. V was shortened by 3 bases and J by 3 bases, with 15 bases between the two germline ends. The CDR3 runs to 16 residues. DNA of the CDR3: TGTGCCAGCAGCTTGGCCGGCTGGGGCAACAATCAGCCCCAGCATTTT. It specifies CASSLAGWGNNQPQHF.

V usage is TRBV19 and J usage is TRBJ2-7; D call uncertain. The CDR3 is 13 amino acids. V was pared by 2 bases and J by 7 bases, with 12 bases between. Looked up from germline, CDR1 is LNHDA and CDR2 is SQIVND (reference sequence). This CDR3 is CASSITLVREQYF. The CDR3 DNA follows: TGTGCCAGTAGTATAACCCTAGTCCGGGAGCAGTACTTC.

The rearrangement uses TRBV29-1 and TRBJ2-5; D is unresolved. From germline, CDR1 is SQVTM and CDR2 ANQGSEA. V lost 4 bases, J lost 5 bases, and 17 bases lay in between. This CDR3 contains 14 residues. The CDR3 DNA follows: TGCAGCGTTGGAGACGGACCCTCCACGGAGACCCAGTACTTC. Its translation is CSVGDGPSTETQYF.

This clonotype occurred a few times. The chain carries TRBV7-2 and TRBJ1-3; D is uncertain. The V end was cut by 1 base, the J end by 4 bases, with 5 bases between. Germline CDR1 reads SGHTA; CDR2 reads FQGNSA. The CDR3 has 13 residues. The CDR3 region has the DNA TGTGCCAGCAGCTTAGAGTTCGGAAACACCATATATTTT. It specifies CASSLEFGNTIYF.

The CDR3 here is CASSQGLAGSSDTQYF. The CDR3 DNA sequence: TGCGCCAGCAGCCAAGGACTAGCGGGATCGTCAGATACGCAGTATTTT. The chain combines TRBV4-3 with TRBJ2-3; 11 nucleotides line up with TRBD2. This CDR3 contains 16 residues. Trimming took 1 base from V and 4 from J; bases not matched to a gene: 4. Germline-derived CDR1 and CDR2 are LGHNA and YSLEER.

This clonotype was seen only a few times. Here the CDR3 reads CASSHRGWGNTEAFF. As DNA, the CDR3 is TGTGCCAGCAGTCACAGGGGGTGGGGGAACACTGAAGCTTTCTTT. The rearrangement joins TRBV2 to TRBJ1-1; TRBD1 agrees at 8 bases. Trimming at V came to 5 bases and at J to 1 base, leaving 6 bases not matched to a gene. Germline values: CDR1 SNHLY, CDR2 FYNNEI. The CDR3 has 15 residues.

This clonotype has just a few counts. Sequence at one end of the junction differs from germline and may be a read error. The chain is built from TRBV7-9 and TRBJ2-1; D call uncertain. Germline V gives CDR1 SEHNR, CDR2 FQNEAQ (reference sequence). The CDR3 length is 14 residues. The CDR3 loop is CASRLGTTEDEQFF. In DNA form, the CDR3 reads TGTGCCAGCAGGTTAGGTACAACCGAGGATGAGCAGTTCTTC.

The chain is built from TRBV7-9 and TRBJ2-1; 11 bases agree with TRBD2. The CDR3 consists of 16 residues. Germline values: CDR1 SEHNR, CDR2 FQNEAQ (reference sequence). The trim removed 4 bases at V and 3 bases at J, leaving 5 bases unmatched. CDR3 coding DNA: TGTGCCAGCAGCTCGCATCTAGCGGGAGGCTACAATGAGCAGTTCTTC. It yields the protein CASSSHLAGGYNEQFF. Supplemented by reference TRBV7-9 and TRBJ2-1, the full variable domain reads DTGVSQNPRHKITKRGQNVTFRCDPISEHNRLYWYRQTLGQGPEFLTYFQNEAQLEKSRLLSDRFSAERPKGSFSTLEIQRTEQGDSAMYLCASSSHLAGGYNEQFFGPGTRLTVL.

The table lists this clonotype with a few counts. The chain joins TRBV10-3 to TRBJ2-7; no clear D. Between the trimmed V and J ends, which lost 3 bases and 6 bases, there was a span of 15 bases. This CDR3 is 14 amino acids long. Germline CDR1 is ENHRY and CDR2 is SYGVKD. This CDR3 reads CAISELAVSREQYF. In DNA form, the CDR3 reads TGTGCCATCAGTGAACTGGCGGTTTCTCGCGAGCAGTACTTC.

V and J are TRBV5-1 and TRBJ2-3, with TRBD2 matching 13 bases. Germline trimming cut 0 bases from V and 5 bases from J; bases unmatched to any gene: 6. Germline CDR1 is SGHRS and CDR2 is YFSETQ. This CDR3 is 17 amino acids long. CDR3 nucleotide sequence: TGCGCCAGCAGCTTGGCCGGGACTAGCGGGACTGGAGATACGCAGTATTTT. Residues: CASSLAGTSGTGDTQYF.

This clonotype was detected only a few times. The chain is built from TRBV29-1 and TRBJ1-2, with D possibly matching TRBD1 (6 bases). Per the germline V gene, CDR1 is SQVTM and CDR2 is ANQGSEA. The V and J ends lost 6 bases and 0 bases respectively, with 14 bases between them. This CDR3 is 14 amino acids long. The CDR3 here is CSVVRQEPNYGYTF. For the CDR3, the DNA is TGCAGCGTGGTTAGACAGGAACCTAACTATGGCTACACCTTC.

This chain joins TRBV3-1 and TRBJ2-3; maybe TRBD1 (6 bases). This CDR3 is 17 amino acids long. CDR1 is LGHDT and CDR2 is YNNKEL in the germline V gene (reference sequence). V was pared by 0 bases and J by 5 bases, with 18 bases between. The CDR3 nucleotides read TGTGCCAGCAGCCAAGATGCCCTCATAAGGGGGAAAGATACGCAGTATTTT. It encodes CASSQDALIRGKDTQYF.

This clonotype came up a few times. This chain joins TRBV6-2 or TRBV6-3 and TRBJ1-6; the D is unclear. This CDR3 region has 14 residues. The ends were cut back, 8 bases at V and 4 bases at J, with 12 bases in the middle. Germline CDR1 reads MNHEY; CDR2 reads SVGEGT. CDR3 in amino acids: CASLPGSYNSPLHF. The CDR3 DNA sequence: TGTGCCAGCCTCCCAGGTTCATATAATTCACCCCTCCACTTT.

This clonotype occurred a few times. The genes are TRBV5-1 and TRBJ2-1, with 12 bases identical to TRBD2. This CDR3 spans 17 amino acids. Germline V gives CDR1 SGHRS, CDR2 YFSETQ. V lost 3 bases, J lost 4 bases, and 8 bases stayed unmatched. CDR3 residues: CASSYGTSGFVYNEQFF. CDR3 nucleotide sequence: TGCGCCAGCAGCTACGGGACTAGCGGGTTCGTATACAATGAGCAGTTCTTC.

V and J are TRBV7-2 and TRBJ2-5; D gene unclear. CDR3 size: 12 residues. V lost 3 bases, J lost 0 bases, and 2 bases lay in between. Germline loops: CDR1 SGHTA, CDR2 FQGNSA. The CDR3 region is CASSFYQETQYF. CDR3 in DNA: TGTGCCAGCAGCTTTTACCAAGAGACCCAGTACTTC.

The sample holds a few counts of this clonotype. The rearrangement joins TRBV16 to TRBJ1-1; TRBD1 agrees at 7 bases. V was clipped by 4 bases and J by 5 bases; unmatched bases: 13. This CDR3 comprises 16 residues. Germline assignment: CDR1 KGHSY and CDR2 FQNENV. Here the CDR3 reads CASSPNSRGVKTEAFF. DNA for the CDR3: TGTGCCAGCAGCCCGAATAGCAGGGGGGTAAAGACTGAAGCTTTCTTT. Complete variable domain (other parts from reference TRBV16 and TRBJ1-1): GEEVAQTPKHLVRGEGQKAKLYCAPIKGHSYVFWYQQVLKNEFKFLISFQNENVFDETGMPKERFSAKCLPNSPCSLEIQATKLEDSAVYFCASSPNSRGVKTEAFFGQGTRLTVV.